This T cell receptor beta chain was obtained from a study of monozygotic twins with inflammatory bowel disease (dated by TCRdb to 2018 to 2020). Regarding the complete study: The complete study included about 30 monozygotic twin pairs: 19 IBD-discordant Danish pairs and nine German pairs, of which four were IBD-concordant and five were IBD-discordant. Disease-associated traits were sought mainly through comparisons between IBD patients and their genetically identical healthy co-twins within discordant pairs. Each individual had, on average, about 151 000 unique TCRalpha sequences and 181 000 unique TCRbeta sequences available for analysis.

Library preparation employed 5' RACE. The input for every TCR library was 3500 ng of total RNA. cDNA was synthesized with SMARTScribe reverse transcriptase in eight separate reactions per sample. Unique molecular identifiers containing a 6-nucleotide sample barcode were introduced through template switching during cDNA synthesis. TCRalpha and TCRbeta cDNA was amplified in two nested PCRs of around 15 and 10 cycles, and bead purification was carried out after each PCR. Before amplification, cDNA was treated with uracil DNA-glycosylase and purified using the QIAquick PCR purification kit. The second PCR added Illumina TruSeq-compatible adapters along with sample-specific barcodes. TapeStation and Qubit were used to check library quality and concentration, and 4.5 to 5 ng of each library was pooled. Sequencing of the pooled libraries was done on an Illumina HiSeq2500 single-index Rapid Run using custom sequencing primers and 2 x 100 bp reads. As for the authors' bioinformatics: MiGEC version 1.2.6 was used for UMI-based consensus assembly, which corrected PCR and sequencing errors. V(D)J alignment, clonotype assembly and CDR3 extraction were performed with MiXCR version 2.1.1. Normalisation of gene usage, clonotype sharing and MAIT/NKT TCR abundance was achieved by analysing the top 1000, 10 000 and 20 000 clonotypes per sample. After downsampling to 27 000 UMIs, diversity was calculated as the inverse Simpson index using the vegan R package. Paired Mann-Whitney U tests were applied to discordant twin pairs, with Benjamini-Hochberg correction for multiple testing. TCRdb reprocessed the raw reads; every CDR3 protein sequence is a single record, and DNA is not supplied. The V and J calls were determined by TCRdb, not by the authors. This sample's table carries approximately 420,000 distinct CDR3 sequences. The top ten hold around 2.5% of the sample.

Here is what the overall study found, with its caveats: No single strong signal or clonotype linked to IBD turned up in the results, so the idea that one exists was not supported. Background noise and inter-individual variability may have been introduced into the repertoires by the differing immunosuppressive treatments among patients. Distinction between different T cell subtypes could not be achieved in the analysis. Repertoire similarity did not differ between concordant and discordant twins, which could be due to limited statistical power. IBD patients had lower TCRbeta repertoire diversity, measured by the inverse Simpson index, than their healthy co-twins. Compared with healthy twins, IBD patients had fewer clonotypes in common with other individuals, a difference most pronounced in patients showing signs of disease activity.

From each donor, a roughly 2.5 ml peripheral blood sample was collected into PAXgene tubes and stored at -80 degrees C. Without any T cell sorting, total RNA was extracted from whole blood using the PAXgene blood miRNA kit on an automated QIAcube. Deep TCRalpha and TCRbeta repertoire profiling with unique molecular barcoding was performed on peripheral blood of monozygotic twin pairs concordant or discordant for inflammatory bowel disease. Smoking habits were recorded for all twin pairs, with individuals classified as current, former or never smokers. The CDR3 runs 15 residues from the cysteine to the phenylalanine. This entry has no DNA. As encoded in the germline V gene (reference sequence), CDR1 is SGHKS while CDR2 is YYEKEE. On this clonotype: What this receptor recognizes is not known.

In this chain, TRBV5-5 is recombined with TRBJ1-2; TCRdb's D call, TRBD1, is unchecked because there is no DNA. Sequenced material: blood. The TCR originated in a human donor with ulcerative colitis or Crohn's disease, or a healthy co-twin of an affected twin (not recorded which). The CDR3 region reads CASSLDPGITYGYTF.